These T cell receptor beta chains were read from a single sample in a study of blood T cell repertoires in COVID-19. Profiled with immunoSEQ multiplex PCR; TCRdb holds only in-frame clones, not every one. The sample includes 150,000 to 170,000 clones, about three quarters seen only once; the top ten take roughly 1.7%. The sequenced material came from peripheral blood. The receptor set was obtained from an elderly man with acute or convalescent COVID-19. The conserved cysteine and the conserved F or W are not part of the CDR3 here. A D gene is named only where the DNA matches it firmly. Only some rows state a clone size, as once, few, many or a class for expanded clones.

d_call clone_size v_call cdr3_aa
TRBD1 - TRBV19 ASSPRDRGQTYT
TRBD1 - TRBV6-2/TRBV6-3 ASSLGRGDTQY
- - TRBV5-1 ASRQEGVNTEAF
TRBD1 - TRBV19 ASSTRTGTSGYT
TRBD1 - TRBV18 ASSPPGQGDTGELF
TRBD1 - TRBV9 ASSVGDSRLGYT
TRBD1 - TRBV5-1 ASSRDRVDSPLH
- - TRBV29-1 SVEPDSMSSYNEQF
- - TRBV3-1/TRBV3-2 ASSQGPQGGTEAF
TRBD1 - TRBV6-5 ASSYGRGPQETQY
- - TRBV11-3 ASSLAAGTDTQY
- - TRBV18 ASSPISSMRDYGYT
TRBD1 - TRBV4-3 ASSQAATGTANSYGYT
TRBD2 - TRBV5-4 ASSFRLAGGSTDTQY
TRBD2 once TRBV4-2 ASSQDRGGRQGPWDEQF
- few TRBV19 ASAGGNTDTQY
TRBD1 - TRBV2 ASTRTGVHEQY
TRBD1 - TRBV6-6 ASSDRGRGTDTQY
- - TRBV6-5 ASSFGQLYGYT
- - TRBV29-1 SVAHGLGGQPYEQY
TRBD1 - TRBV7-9 ASSSQQGNQPQH
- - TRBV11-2 ASSPPGEYYTGELF
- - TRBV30 AWTLVGSGLFNGYT
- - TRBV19 ASTVGTKTEAF
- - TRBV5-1 ASTQGGANEKLF
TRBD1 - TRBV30 AWAGDSYTDTQY
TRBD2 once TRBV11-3 ASSLGLAGVNEQF
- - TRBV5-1 ASSPGTIQETQY
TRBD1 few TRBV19 ASSINQGERAEAF
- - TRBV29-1 SVRYLGKYNEQF
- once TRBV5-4 ASSLGLVATDTQY
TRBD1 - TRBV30 AWIIGAGGTEAF
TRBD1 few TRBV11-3 ASSGTAGGYT
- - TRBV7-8 ASSASGRTSYEQY
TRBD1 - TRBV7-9 ASSRGTGGNTEAF
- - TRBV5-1 ASSLTGGDSGDEQF
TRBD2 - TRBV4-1 ASSQVGGGANTGELF